A selection of T cell receptor beta chains follows, all from one sample in a study of blood T cell repertoires in COVID-19. Data came from immunoSEQ multiplex PCR; TCRdb stores just in-frame clones and leaves some out. There are about 250,000 clones in the sample; about four fifths occur only once, and roughly 9.8% lies in the top ten. Sequenced material: peripheral blood. Receptors originate from a man older than 75 with acute or convalescent COVID-19. CDR3s include the opening cysteine and the closing phenylalanine or tryptophan. The D gene is left open where the match is weak. A clone size is listed for some rows: how often the clone was seen (once, few, many), or a class if it is expanded.

J: TRBJ2-7; size: once; V: TRBV6-6; D: NA; CDR3: CASSYSPGQYEQYF; DNA: TGTGCCAGCAGTTACTCTCCAGGGCAGTACGAGCAGTACTTC
J: TRBJ1-5; size: NA; V: TRBV24-1; D: NA; CDR3: CATSDSTASNQPQHF; DNA: TGTGCCACCAGTGATTCGACAGCTTCAAATCAGCCCCAGCATTTT
J: TRBJ2-1; size: NA; V: TRBV29-1; D: NA; CDR3: CSVTRTASYNEQFF; DNA: TGCAGCGTGACCCGGACAGCTTCCTACAATGAGCAGTTCTTC
J: TRBJ2-4; size: NA; V: TRBV7-3; D: NA; CDR3: CASSPGPGLRRQYF; DNA: TGTGCCAGCAGCCCCGGCCCTGGCCTCAGGCGTCAGTACTTC
J: TRBJ2-7; size: NA; V: TRBV5-6; D: TRBD2; CDR3: CASSPGLASHEQYF; DNA: TGTGCCAGCAGCCCGGGACTAGCGAGCCACGAGCAGTACTTC
J: TRBJ2-1; size: NA; V: TRBV24-1; D: TRBD2; CDR3: CATSDLRGDLASTYNEQFF; DNA: TGTGCCACCAGTGATTTGCGGGGGGACCTAGCGTCGACCTACAATGAGCAGTTCTTC
J: TRBJ1-6; size: NA; V: TRBV6-5; D: TRBD1; CDR3: CASSYTGQGMNSPLHF; DNA: TGTGCCAGCAGTTACACTGGACAGGGAATGAATTCACCCCTCCACTTT
J: TRBJ2-1; size: NA; V: TRBV19; D: TRBD1; CDR3: CASRTTGENEQFF; DNA: TGTGCCAGTAGGACGACAGGGGAGAATGAGCAGTTCTTC
J: TRBJ1-2; size: few; V: TRBV3-1/TRBV3-2; D: NA; CDR3: CASTKWDTPNYGYTF; DNA: TGTGCCAGCACCAAGTGGGACACCCCTAACTATGGCTACACCTTC
J: TRBJ2-7; size: NA; V: TRBV28; D: TRBD2; CDR3: CASSRTSGGSYEQYF; DNA: TGTGCCAGCAGTCGGACTAGCGGGGGAAGCTACGAGCAGTACTTC
J: TRBJ2-7; size: NA; V: TRBV28; D: NA; CDR3: CASSPGGAYEQYF; DNA: TGTGCCAGCAGTCCCGGGGGTGCCTACGAGCAGTACTTC
J: TRBJ1-3; size: few; V: TRBV18; D: NA; CDR3: CASSPYRPSGNTIYF; DNA: TGTGCCAGCTCACCATACAGGCCCTCTGGAAACACCATATATTTT
J: TRBJ1-6; size: NA; V: TRBV7-2; D: NA; CDR3: CASRFGGVENSPLHF; DNA: TGTGCCAGCAGGTTTGGGGGGGTGGAGAATTCACCCCTCCACTTT
J: TRBJ2-3; size: NA; V: TRBV19; D: NA; CDR3: CASSSISGGTQYF; DNA: TGTGCCAGTAGTTCAATTTCCGGGGGTACGCAGTATTTT
J: TRBJ2-7; size: NA; V: TRBV27; D: TRBD2; CDR3: CASSSPSGSRYEQYF; DNA: TGTGCCAGCAGTTCACCTAGCGGGAGTCGCTACGAGCAGTACTTC
J: TRBJ1-6; size: NA; V: TRBV18; D: NA; CDR3: CASSPRQGSFSDSPLHF; DNA: TGTGCCAGCTCACCCCGGCAGGGGAGTTTTTCAGATTCACCCCTCCACTTT
J: TRBJ1-2; size: few; V: TRBV5-8; D: TRBD1; CDR3: CASSPGTVRGYGYTF; DNA: TGTGCCAGCAGCCCCGGGACAGTTAGGGGCTATGGCTACACCTTC
J: TRBJ2-7; size: NA; V: TRBV6-5; D: TRBD1; CDR3: CASSYNYRGRSYEQYF; DNA: TGTGCCAGCAGTTACAACTACAGGGGGCGAAGCTACGAGCAGTACTTC
J: TRBJ1-4; size: NA; V: TRBV30; D: TRBD1; CDR3: CAWNGQANEKLFF; DNA: TGTGCCTGGAACGGACAGGCAAATGAAAAACTGTTTTTT
J: TRBJ1-5; size: NA; V: TRBV10-3; D: TRBD1; CDR3: CAISESGGLSNQPQHF; DNA: TGTGCCATCAGTGAGTCAGGGGGCCTTAGCAATCAGCCCCAGCATTTT
J: TRBJ2-7; size: NA; V: TRBV7-9; D: TRBD1; CDR3: CASSLARTGRTYEQYF; DNA: TGTGCCAGCAGCTTAGCCCGGACAGGGAGAACCTACGAGCAGTACTTC
J: TRBJ1-2; size: once; V: TRBV19; D: TRBD1; CDR3: CASSTTSTGYFYGYTF; DNA: TGTGCCAGTAGTACGACCTCGACAGGGTACTTCTATGGCTACACCTTC
J: TRBJ1-2; size: NA; V: TRBV10-3; D: NA; CDR3: CAISEGHGYGYTF; DNA: TGTGCCATCAGTGAAGGACACGGCTATGGCTACACCTTC
J: TRBJ2-3; size: NA; V: TRBV29-1; D: TRBD2; CDR3: CSVTPGLVADTQYF; DNA: TGCAGCGTCACCCCGGGACTAGTCGCAGATACGCAGTATTTT
J: TRBJ2-6; size: NA; V: TRBV5-1; D: TRBD1; CDR3: CASRRTGDSGANVLTF; DNA: TGCGCCAGCAGGCGGACAGGGGACTCTGGGGCCAACGTCCTGACTTTC
J: TRBJ1-3; size: NA; V: TRBV13; D: NA; CDR3: CASSQKNTIYF; DNA: TGTGCCAGCAGCCAGAAAAACACCATATATTTT
J: TRBJ1-5; size: few; V: TRBV30; D: TRBD1; CDR3: CAWSVQQGGSQPQHF; DNA: TGTGCCTGGAGTGTACAACAGGGGGGAAGTCAGCCCCAGCATTTT
J: TRBJ1-4; size: NA; V: TRBV5-1; D: TRBD1; CDR3: CASSDGDRAWEKLFF; DNA: TGCGCCAGCAGTGATGGGGACAGGGCTTGGGAAAAACTGTTTTTT
J: TRBJ2-2; size: NA; V: TRBV2; D: TRBD1; CDR3: CASSEARQGNTGELFF; DNA: TGTGCCAGCAGTGAAGCTCGACAGGGAAACACCGGGGAGCTGTTTTTT
J: TRBJ2-7; size: few; V: TRBV2; D: NA; CDR3: CASSATGGQYF; DNA: TGTGCCAGCAGTGCAACCGGTGGGCAGTACTTC
J: TRBJ2-7; size: few; V: TRBV5-1; D: TRBD1; CDR3: CASSPSGTGNSYEQYF; DNA: TGCGCCAGCAGCCCCTCCGGGACAGGGAATTCCTACGAGCAGTACTTC
J: TRBJ2-5; size: NA; V: TRBV5-4; D: NA; CDR3: CASSEQRGRETQYF; DNA: TGTGCCAGCAGCGAACAAAGGGGTAGGGAGACCCAGTACTTC
J: TRBJ1-1; size: NA; V: TRBV29-1; D: TRBD1; CDR3: CSAATGGGTEAFF; DNA: TGCAGCGCTGCTACAGGGGGGGGCACTGAAGCTTTCTTT
J: TRBJ1-4; size: NA; V: TRBV10-3; D: NA; CDR3: CAISPRGGSTNEKLFF; DNA: TGTGCCATCAGTCCTAGAGGGGGTTCAACTAATGAAAAACTGTTTTTT
J: TRBJ1-5; size: NA; V: TRBV6-6; D: TRBD1; CDR3: CASSLTGSGQPQHF; DNA: TGTGCCAGCAGTTTGACAGGGTCAGGGCAGCCCCAGCATTTT
J: TRBJ2-7; size: NA; V: TRBV18; D: NA; CDR3: CASSPAAVYEQYF; DNA: TGTGCCAGCTCACCGGCGGCGGTCTACGAGCAGTACTTC
J: TRBJ1-2; size: once; V: TRBV7-9; D: TRBD1; CDR3: CASSPAGGPSYGYTF; DNA: TGTGCCAGCAGCCCTGCAGGGGGCCCTAGCTATGGCTACACCTTC
J: TRBJ2-3; size: NA; V: TRBV9; D: TRBD2; CDR3: CASSAGGFTDTQYF; DNA: TGTGCCAGCAGCGCGGGAGGGTTCACAGATACGCAGTATTTT
J: TRBJ2-3; size: NA; V: TRBV24-1; D: NA; CDR3: CATGAGGWAGASTDTQYF; DNA: TGTGCCACCGGTGCGGGCGGATGGGCGGGGGCCAGCACAGATACGCAGTATTTT
J: TRBJ2-2; size: once; V: TRBV9; D: NA; CDR3: CASSVVPDTGELFF; DNA: TGTGCCAGCAGCGTAGTTCCGGACACCGGGGAGCTGTTTTTT
J: TRBJ1-4; size: NA; V: TRBV2; D: NA; CDR3: CASSSQGLANEKLFF; DNA: TGTGCCAGCAGTAGTCAGGGTTTAGCTAATGAAAAACTGTTTTTT
J: TRBJ2-2; size: NA; V: TRBV28; D: TRBD1; CDR3: CASSDRVTNTGELFF; DNA: TGTGCCAGCAGTGACAGGGTGACGAACACCGGGGAGCTGTTTTTT
J: TRBJ1-1; size: NA; V: TRBV28; D: NA; CDR3: CASTFTRNTEAFF; DNA: TGTGCCAGCACCTTTACGCGGAACACTGAAGCTTTCTTT